This section outlines one T cell receptor beta chain sequence together with its context. Its antigen is unknown. This entry comes from a study of cytomegalovirus exposure and HLA in healthy donors. General observations from the study: A later analysis associated 15,000 or so TCR beta sequences with HLA alleles at a 0.05 false discovery rate. Most sequenced TCRs were rare (though some public TCRs occurred in many donors).

Primers for the PCR totalled 60 Vbeta and 13 Jbeta. The protocol was immunoSEQ multiplex PCR, while the TCRdb copy is restricted to in-frame clones and leaves out a portion. Counted here are under 200,000 clones, approximately 78% occurring once; the ten biggest clones make up approximately 3.1%. The source of this sequence is a woman aged 40 to 50 in good health and CMV-seronegative. The sample taken for sequencing was PBMCs.

The CDR3 loop reads CASSEGTDYNEQFF. Written as DNA, the CDR3 is TGCGCCAGCAGCGAGGGGACAGACTACAATGAGCAGTTCTTC. The J gene is TRBJ2-1, the V gene TRBV5-1; 7 nucleotides align to TRBD1. The V gene end was trimmed by 4 bases and the J gene end by 3 bases; junction bases not matched to a gene: 4. CDR3 length equals 14 residues. Germline V gene lookup returns CDR1 SGHRS and CDR2 YFSETQ.